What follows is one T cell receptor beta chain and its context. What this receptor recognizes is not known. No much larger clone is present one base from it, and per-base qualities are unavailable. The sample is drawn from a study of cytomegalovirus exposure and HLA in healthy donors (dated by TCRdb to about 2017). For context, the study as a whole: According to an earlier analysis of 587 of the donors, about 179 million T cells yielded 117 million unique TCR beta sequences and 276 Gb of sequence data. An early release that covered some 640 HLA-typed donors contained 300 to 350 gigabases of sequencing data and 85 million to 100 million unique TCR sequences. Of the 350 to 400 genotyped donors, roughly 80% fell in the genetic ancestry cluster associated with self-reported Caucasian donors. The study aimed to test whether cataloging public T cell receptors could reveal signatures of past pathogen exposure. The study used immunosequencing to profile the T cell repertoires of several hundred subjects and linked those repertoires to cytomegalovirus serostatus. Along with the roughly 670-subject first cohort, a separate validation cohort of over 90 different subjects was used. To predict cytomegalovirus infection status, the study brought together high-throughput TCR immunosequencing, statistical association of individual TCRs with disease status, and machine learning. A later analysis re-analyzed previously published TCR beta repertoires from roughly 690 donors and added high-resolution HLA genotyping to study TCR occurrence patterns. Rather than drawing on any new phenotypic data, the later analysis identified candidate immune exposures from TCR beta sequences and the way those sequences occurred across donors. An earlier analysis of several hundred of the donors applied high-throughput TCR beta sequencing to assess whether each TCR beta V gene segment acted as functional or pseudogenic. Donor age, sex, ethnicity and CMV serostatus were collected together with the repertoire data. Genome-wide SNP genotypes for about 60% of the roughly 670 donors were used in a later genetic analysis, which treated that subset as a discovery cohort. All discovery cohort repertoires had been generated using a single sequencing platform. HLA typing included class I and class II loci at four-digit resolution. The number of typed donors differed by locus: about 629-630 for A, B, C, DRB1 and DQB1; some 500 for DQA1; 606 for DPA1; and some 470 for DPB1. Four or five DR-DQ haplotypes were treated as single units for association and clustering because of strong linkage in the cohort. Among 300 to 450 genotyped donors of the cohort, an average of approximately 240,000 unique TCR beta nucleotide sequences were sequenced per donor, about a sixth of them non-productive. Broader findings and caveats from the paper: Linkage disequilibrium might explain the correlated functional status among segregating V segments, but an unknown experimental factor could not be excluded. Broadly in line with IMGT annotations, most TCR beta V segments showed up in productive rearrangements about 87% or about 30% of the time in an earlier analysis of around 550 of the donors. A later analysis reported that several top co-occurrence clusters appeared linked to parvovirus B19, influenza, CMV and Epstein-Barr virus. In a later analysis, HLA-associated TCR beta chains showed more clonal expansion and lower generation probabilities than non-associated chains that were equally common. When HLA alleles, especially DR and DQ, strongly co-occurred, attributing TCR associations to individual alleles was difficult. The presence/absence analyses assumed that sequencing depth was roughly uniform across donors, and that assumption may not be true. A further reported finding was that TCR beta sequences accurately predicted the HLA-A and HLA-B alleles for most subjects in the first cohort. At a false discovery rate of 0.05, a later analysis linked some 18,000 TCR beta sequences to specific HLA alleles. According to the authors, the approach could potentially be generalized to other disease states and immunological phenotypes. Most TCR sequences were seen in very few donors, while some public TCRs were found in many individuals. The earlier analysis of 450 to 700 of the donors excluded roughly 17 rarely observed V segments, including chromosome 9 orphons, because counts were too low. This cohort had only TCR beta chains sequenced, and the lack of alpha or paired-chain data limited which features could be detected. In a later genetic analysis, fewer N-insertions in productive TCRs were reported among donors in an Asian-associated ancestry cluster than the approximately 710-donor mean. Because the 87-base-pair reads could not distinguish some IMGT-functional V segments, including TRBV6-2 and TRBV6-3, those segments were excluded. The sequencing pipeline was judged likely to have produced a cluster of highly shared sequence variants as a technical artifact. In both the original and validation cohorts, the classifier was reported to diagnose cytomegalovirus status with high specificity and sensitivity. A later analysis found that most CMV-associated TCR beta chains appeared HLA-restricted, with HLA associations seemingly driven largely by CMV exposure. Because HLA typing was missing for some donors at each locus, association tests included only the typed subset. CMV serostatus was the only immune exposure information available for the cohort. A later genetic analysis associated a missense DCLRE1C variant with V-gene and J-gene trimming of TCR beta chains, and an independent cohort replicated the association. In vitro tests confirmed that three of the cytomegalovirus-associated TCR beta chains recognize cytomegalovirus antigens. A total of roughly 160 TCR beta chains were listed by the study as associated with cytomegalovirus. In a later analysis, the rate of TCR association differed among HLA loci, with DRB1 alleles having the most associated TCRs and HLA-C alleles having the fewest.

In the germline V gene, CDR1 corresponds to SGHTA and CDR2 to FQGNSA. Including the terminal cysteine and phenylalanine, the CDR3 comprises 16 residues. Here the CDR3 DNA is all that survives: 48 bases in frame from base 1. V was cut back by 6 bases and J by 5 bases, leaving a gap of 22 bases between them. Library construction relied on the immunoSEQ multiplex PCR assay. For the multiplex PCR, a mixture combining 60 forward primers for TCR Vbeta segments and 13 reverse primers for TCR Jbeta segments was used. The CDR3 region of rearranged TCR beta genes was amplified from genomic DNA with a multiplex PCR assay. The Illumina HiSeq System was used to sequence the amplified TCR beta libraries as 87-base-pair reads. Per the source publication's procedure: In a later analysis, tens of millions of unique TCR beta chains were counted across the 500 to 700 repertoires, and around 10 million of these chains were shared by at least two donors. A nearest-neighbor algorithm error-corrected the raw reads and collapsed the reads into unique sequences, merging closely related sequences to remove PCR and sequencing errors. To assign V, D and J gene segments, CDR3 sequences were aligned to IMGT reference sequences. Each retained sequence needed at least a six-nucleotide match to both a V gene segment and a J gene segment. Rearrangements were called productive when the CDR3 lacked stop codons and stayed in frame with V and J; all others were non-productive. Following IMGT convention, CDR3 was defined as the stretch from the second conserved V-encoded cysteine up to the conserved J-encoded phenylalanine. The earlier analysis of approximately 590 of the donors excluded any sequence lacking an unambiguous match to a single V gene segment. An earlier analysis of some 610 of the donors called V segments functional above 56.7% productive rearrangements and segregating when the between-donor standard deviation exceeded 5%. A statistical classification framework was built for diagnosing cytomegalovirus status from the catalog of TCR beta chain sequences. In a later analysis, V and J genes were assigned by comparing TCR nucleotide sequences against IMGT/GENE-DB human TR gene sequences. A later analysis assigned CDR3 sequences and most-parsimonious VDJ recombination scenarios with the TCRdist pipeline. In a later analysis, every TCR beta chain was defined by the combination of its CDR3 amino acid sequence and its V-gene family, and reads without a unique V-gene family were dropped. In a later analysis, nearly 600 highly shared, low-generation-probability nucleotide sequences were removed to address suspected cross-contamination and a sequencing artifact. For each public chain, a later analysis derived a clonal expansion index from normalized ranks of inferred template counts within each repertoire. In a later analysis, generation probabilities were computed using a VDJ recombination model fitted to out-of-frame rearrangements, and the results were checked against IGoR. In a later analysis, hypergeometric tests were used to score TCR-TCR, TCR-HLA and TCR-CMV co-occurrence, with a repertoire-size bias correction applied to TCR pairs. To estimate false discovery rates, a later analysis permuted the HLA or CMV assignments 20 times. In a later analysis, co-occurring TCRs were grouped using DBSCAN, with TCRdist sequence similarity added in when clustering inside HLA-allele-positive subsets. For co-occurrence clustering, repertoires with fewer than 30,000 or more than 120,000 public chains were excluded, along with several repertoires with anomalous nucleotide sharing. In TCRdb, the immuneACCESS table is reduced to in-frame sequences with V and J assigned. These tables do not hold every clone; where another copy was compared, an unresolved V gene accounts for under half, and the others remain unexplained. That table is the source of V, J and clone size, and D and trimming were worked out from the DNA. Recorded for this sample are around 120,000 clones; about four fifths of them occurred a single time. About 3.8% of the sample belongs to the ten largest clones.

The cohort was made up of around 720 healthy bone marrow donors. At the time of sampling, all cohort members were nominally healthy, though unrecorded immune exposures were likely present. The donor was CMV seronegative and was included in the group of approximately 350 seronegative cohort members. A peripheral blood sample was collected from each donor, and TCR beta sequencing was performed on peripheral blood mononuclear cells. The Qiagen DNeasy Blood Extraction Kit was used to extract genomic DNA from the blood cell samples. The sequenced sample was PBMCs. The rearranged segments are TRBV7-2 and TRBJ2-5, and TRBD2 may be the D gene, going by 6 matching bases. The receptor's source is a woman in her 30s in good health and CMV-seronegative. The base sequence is TGTGCCAGCAGTTCCCCCGGGACTCCAATCCGGGAGACCCAGTACTTC. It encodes CASSSPGTPIRETQYF.